A single T cell receptor beta chain is shown here with its context. This specimen comes from a study of shared clonotypes between healthy human individuals. Assay used: immunoSEQ multiplex PCR; TCRdb lists only in-frame clones, some missing. The sample consists of about 2.4 million clones, 90% to 95% of them appearing once. The CDR3 is made up of 17 amino acids. V trimming: 3 bases; J trimming: 0 bases; junction bases outside the gene matches: 10. The germline V gene has CDR1 MDHEN and CDR2 SYDVKM. This chain links TRBV28 with TRBJ2-7; 8 bases fit TRBD1. The sequenced sample was naive CD4+ T cells from PBMCs. Sample subset: CD45RA+ positively selected. The TCR originated in a man younger than 35 in good health. Some clones in this sample may be carry-over from other donors' samples. This CDR3 reads CASSLGRQGPHSYEQYF. The CDR3 DNA sequence: TGTGCCAGCAGTTTGGGAAGACAGGGGCCGCACTCCTACGAGCAGTACTTC. The full variable domain, its missing parts supplied by reference TRBV28 and TRBJ2-7, is DVKVTQSSRYLVKRTGEKVFLECVQDMDHENMFWYRQDPGLGLRLIYFSYDVKMKEKGDIPEGYSVSREKKERFSLILESASTNQTSMYLCASSLGRQGPHSYEQYFGPGTRLTVT.